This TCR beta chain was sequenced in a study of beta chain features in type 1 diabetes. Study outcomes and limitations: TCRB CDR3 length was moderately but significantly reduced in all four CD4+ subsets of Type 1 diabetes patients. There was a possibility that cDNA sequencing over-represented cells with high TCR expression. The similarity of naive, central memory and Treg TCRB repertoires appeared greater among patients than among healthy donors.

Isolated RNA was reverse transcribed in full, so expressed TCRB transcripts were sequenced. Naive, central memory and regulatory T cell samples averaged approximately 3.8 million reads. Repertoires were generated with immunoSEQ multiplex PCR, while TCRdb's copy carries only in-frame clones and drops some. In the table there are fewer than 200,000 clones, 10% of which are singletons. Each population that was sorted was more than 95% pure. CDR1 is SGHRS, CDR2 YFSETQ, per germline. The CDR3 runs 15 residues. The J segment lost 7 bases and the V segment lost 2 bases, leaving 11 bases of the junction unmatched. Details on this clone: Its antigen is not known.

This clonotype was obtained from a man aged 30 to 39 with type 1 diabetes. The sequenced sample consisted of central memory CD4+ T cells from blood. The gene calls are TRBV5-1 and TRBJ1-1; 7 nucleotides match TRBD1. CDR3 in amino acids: CASSFGQARPNEAFF. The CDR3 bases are TGCGCCAGCAGCTTCGGACAGGCGAGACCAAATGAAGCTTTCTTT.